This T cell receptor (beta chain) was retrieved from a study of T cell repertoires in breast cancer. Broader study findings: This emulsion RT-PCR profile was considered qualitative rather than quantitative.

On this clonotype itself: Its antigen is currently unknown.

Paired alpha-beta TCRs of CD8+ T cells were analyzed by expanded emulsion RT-PCR. The germline gives CDR1 LGHNA, CDR2 YSLEER. Trimming took off 1 base at V and 3 bases at J, with 12 bases between the two ends. The CDR3 has 15 residues. A second nested PCR with blocking oligonucleotides suppressed unpaired genes. One entry per CDR3 protein results from TCRdb running MiXCR on the emulsion pairing reads. This sample has roughly 40,000 distinct CDR3 sequences, with 45% found just once. Source material: CD8+ T cells. The chain is built from TRBV4-3 and TRBJ1-1; D unclear. The receptor's source is a pool of human donors with breast cancer or a healthy control (not recorded which). CDR3 loop: CASSQGVRLDTEAFF. The DNA of the CDR3 is TGCGCCAGCAGCCAAGGGGTAAGGTTGGACACTGAAGCTTTCTTT.